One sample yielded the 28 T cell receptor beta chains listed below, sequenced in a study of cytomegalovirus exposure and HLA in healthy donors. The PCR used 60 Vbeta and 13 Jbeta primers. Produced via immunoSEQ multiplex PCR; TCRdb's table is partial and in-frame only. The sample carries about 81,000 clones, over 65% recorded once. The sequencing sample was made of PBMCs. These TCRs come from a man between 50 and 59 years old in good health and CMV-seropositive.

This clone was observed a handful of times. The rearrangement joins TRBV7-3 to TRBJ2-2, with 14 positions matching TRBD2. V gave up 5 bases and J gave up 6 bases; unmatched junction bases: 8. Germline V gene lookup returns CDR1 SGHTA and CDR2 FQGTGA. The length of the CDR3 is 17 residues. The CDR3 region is CASSPGLAGAGAGELFF. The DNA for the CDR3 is TGTGCCAGCAGCCCGGGACTAGCGGGAGCGGGGGCCGGGGAGCTGTTTTTT.

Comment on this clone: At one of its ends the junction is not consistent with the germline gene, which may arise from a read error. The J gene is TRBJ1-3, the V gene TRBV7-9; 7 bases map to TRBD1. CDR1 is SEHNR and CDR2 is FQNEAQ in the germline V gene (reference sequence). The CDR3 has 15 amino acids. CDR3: CSSSRTDRAGNTIYF. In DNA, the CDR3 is TGTTCCAGCAGCCGTACCGACAGGGCTGGAAACACCATATATTTT.

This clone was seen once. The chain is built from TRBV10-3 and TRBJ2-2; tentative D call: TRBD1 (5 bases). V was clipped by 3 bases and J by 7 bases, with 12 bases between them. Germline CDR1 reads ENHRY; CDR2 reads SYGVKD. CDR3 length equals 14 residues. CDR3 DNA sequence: TGTGCCATCAGTGACGTGACAGCGAGCGGGGAGCTGTTTTTT. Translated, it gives CAISDVTASGELFF.

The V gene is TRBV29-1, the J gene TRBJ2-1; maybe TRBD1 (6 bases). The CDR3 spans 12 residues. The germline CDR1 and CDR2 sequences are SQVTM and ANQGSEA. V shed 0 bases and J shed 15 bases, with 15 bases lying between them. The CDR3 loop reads CSVEDNRVVVFF. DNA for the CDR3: TGCAGCGTTGAAGATAACAGGGTAGTAGTGTTCTTC.

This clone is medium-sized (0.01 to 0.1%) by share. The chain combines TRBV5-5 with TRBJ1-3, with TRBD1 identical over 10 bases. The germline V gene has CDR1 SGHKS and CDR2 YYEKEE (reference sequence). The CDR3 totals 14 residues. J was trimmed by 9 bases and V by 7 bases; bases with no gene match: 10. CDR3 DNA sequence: TGTGCCAGCCCGGACAGGGGGTGGTTCAGCACCATATATTTT. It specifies CASPDRGWFSTIYF.

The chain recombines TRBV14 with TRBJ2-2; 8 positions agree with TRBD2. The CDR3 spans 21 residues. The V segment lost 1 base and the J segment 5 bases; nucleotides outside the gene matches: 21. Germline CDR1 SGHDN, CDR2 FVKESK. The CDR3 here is CASSQVCVLGREEGGTGELFF. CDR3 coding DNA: TGTGCCAGCAGCCAAGTATGTGTTCTGGGGCGGGAGGAGGGAGGGACCGGGGAGCTGTTTTTT.

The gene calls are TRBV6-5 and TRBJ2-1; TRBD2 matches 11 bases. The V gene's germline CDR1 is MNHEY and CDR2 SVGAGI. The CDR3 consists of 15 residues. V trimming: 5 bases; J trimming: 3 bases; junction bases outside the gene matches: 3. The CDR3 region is CASSAGTSGYNEQFF. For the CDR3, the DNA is TGTGCCAGCAGTGCTGGGACTAGCGGCTACAATGAGCAGTTCTTC.

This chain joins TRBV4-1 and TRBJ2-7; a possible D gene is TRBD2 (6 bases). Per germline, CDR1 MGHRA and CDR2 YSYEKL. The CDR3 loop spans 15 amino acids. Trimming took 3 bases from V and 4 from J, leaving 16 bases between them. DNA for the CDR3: TGCGCCAGCAGCCAGGCGGGACTGTCTATGTACGAGCAGTACTTC. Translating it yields CASSQAGLSMYEQYF.

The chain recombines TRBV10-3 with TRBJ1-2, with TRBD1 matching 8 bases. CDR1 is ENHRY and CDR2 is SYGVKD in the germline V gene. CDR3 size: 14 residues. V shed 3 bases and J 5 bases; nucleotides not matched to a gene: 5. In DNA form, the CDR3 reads TGTGCCATCAGTGACAGGACAGGGCCTTATGGCTACACCTTC. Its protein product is CAISDRTGPYGYTF.

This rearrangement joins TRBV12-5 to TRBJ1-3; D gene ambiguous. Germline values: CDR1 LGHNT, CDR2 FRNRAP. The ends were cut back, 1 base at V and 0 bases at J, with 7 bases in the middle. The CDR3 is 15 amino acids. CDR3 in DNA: TGTGCTAGTGGTTTGGACCGGGTCTCTGGAAACACCATATATTTT. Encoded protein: CASGLDRVSGNTIYF.

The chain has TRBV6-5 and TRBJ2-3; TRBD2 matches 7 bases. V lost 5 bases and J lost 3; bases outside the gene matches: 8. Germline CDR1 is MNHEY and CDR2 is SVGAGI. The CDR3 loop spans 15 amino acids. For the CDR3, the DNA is TGTGCCAGCAGTGTGGCTAGCGGTATTACAGATACGCAGTATTTT. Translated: CASSVASGITDTQYF.

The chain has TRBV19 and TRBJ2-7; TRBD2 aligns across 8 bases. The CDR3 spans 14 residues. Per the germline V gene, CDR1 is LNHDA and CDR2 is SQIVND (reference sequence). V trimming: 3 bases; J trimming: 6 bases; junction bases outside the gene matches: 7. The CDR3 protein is CASSMAGGPSEQYF. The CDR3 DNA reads TGTGCCAGTAGTATGGCGGGAGGCCCCTCCGAGCAGTACTTC.

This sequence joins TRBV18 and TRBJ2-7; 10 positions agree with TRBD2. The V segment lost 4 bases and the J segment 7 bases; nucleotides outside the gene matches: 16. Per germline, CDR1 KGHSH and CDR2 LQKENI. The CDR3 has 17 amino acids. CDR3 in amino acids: CASSRSPLAGEPGEQYF. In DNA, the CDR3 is TGTGCCAGCTCACGATCCCCTCTAGCGGGAGAGCCTGGGGAGCAGTACTTC.

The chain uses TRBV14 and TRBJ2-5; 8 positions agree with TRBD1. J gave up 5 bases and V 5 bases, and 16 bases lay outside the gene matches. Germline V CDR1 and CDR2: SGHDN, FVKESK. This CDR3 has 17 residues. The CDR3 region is CASSFRTGLMVGETQYF. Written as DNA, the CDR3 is TGTGCCAGCAGCTTCCGGACAGGGTTGATGGTAGGGGAGACCCAGTACTTC.

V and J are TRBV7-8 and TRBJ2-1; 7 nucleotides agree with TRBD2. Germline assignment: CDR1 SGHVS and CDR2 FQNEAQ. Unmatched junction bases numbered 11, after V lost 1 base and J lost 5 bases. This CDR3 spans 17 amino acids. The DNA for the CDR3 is TGTGCCAGCAGCTTAGTAGGAGGACTAGGTGGGAACAATGAGCAGTTCTTC. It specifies CASSLVGGLGGNNEQFF.

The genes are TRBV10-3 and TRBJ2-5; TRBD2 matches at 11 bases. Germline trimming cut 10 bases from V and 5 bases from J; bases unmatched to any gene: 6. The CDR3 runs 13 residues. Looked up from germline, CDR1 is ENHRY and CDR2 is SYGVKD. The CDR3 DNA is TGTGCCAGCGGACTAGCGGGCGTTGAGACCCAGTACTTC. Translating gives CASGLAGVETQYF.

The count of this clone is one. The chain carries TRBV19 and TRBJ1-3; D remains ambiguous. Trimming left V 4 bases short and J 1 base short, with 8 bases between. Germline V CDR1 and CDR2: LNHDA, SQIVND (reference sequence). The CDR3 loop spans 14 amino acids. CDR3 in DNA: TGTGCCAGTAGTAGGAGCTTTTCTGGAAACACCATATATTTT. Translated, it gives CASSRSFSGNTIYF.

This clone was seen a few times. CDR3 DNA: TGTGCCAGCAGCTTAGATCCCCTAGTCGAGACCCAGTACTTC. Its translation is CASSLDPLVETQYF. The genes are TRBV11-3 and TRBJ2-5, with D unclear. Germline V gives CDR1 SGHNT, CDR2 YENEEA. This CDR3 spans 14 amino acids. V dropped 0 bases and J dropped 5 bases, with 10 bases sitting between them.

DNA for the CDR3: TGTGCCAGCAACCCAGGGGGGCGGTACCAAGAGACCCAGTACTTC. It codes for CASNPGGRYQETQYF. The chain couples TRBV7-2 to TRBJ2-5, with a tentative D call TRBD1 (7 bases). Between the trimmed V and J ends, which lost 7 bases and 0 bases, there was a span of 15 bases. The CDR3 is 15 amino acids. From germline, CDR1 is SGHTA and CDR2 FQGNSA.

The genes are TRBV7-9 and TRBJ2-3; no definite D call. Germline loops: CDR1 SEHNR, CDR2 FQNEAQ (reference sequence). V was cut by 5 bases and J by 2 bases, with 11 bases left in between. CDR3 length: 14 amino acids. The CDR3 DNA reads TGTGCCAGCAGCCGACCGGGTATCACAGATACGCAGTATTTT. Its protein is CASSRPGITDTQYF. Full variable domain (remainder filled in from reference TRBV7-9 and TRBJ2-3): DTGVSQNPRHKITKRGQNVTFRCDPISEHNRLYWYRQTLGQGPEFLTYFQNEAQLEKSRLLSDRFSAERPKGSFSTLEIQRTEQGDSAMYLCASSRPGITDTQYFGPGTRLTVL.

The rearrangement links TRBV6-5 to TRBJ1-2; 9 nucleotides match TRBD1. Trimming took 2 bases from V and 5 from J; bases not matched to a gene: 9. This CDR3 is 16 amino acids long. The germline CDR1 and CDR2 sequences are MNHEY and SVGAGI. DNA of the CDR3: TGTGCCAGCAGTTACAGGACAGGGGAAAGGGGATATGGCTACACCTTC. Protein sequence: CASSYRTGERGYGYTF.

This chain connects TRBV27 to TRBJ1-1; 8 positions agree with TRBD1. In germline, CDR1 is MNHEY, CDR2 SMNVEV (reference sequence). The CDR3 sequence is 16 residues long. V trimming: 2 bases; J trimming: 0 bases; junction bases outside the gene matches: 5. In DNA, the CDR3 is TGTGCCAGCAGTTTAGGACAGGGAAGTCTGAACACTGAAGCTTTCTTT. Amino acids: CASSLGQGSLNTEAFF.

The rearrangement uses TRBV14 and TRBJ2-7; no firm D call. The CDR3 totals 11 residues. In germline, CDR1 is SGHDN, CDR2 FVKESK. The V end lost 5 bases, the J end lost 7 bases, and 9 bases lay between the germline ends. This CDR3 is CASSSLREQYF. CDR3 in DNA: TGTGCCAGCAGCTCCCTACGGGAGCAGTACTTC.

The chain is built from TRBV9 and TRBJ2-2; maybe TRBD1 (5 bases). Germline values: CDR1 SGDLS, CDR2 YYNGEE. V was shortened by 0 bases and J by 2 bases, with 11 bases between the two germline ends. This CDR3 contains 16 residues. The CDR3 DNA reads TGTGCCAGCAGCGTAGTGCCTGGACAAAACACCGGGGAGCTGTTTTTT. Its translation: CASSVVPGQNTGELFF.

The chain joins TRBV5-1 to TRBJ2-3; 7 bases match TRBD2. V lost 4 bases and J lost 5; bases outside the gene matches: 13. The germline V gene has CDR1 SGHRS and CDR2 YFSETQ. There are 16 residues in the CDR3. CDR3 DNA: TGCGCCAGCAGCACGGAGGGTGGGAGGGCCCAAGATACGCAGTATTTT. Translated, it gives CASSTEGGRAQDTQYF.

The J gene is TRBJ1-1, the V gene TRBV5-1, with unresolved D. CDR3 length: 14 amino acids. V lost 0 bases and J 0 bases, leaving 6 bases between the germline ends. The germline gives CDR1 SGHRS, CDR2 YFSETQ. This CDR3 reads CASSLASVNTEAFF. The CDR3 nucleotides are TGCGCCAGCAGCTTGGCCTCGGTGAACACTGAAGCTTTCTTT.

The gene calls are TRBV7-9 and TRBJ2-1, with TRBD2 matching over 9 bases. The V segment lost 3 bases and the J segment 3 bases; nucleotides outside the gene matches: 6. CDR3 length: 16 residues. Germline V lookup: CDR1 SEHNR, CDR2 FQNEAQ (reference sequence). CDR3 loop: CASSFRREGYYNEQFF. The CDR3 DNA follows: TGTGCCAGCAGCTTTCGGCGGGAGGGGTACTACAATGAGCAGTTCTTC.

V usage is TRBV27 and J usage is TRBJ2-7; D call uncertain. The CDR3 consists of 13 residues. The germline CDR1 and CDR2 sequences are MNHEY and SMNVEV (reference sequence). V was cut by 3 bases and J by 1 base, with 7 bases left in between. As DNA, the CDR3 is TGTGCCAGCAGTTTTGGCGGATCCTACGAGCAGTACTTC. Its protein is CASSFGGSYEQYF.